These 6 T cell receptor beta chains were sequenced from one sample in a study of early T cells in non-severe SARS-CoV-2 infection (dated by TCRdb to the early 2020s). Library preparation was by 5' RACE. These reads were obtained on a NextSeq 500. In-frame beta chains were kept once TCRdb had trimmed the public reads at Q25 with fastp and called clones with MiXCR. All rows with the same CDR3 protein become a single entry with the most common DNA and genes. Within this sample are under 50,000 distinct CDR3 sequences, with about 4.2% of them counted one time only. The ten largest clonotypes hold 5% to 6.5% of the sample. Sequencing was carried out using whole blood. The receptors shown here come from an adult who was a healthcare worker with PCR-confirmed SARS-CoV-2 infection or an uninfected control (not recorded which).

This clonotype was recorded many times. The DNA for the CDR3 is TGCAGTGCTAGAGACCGGACAGGATTGGGGAAAGCTTTCTTT. This codes for CSARDRTGLGKAFF. V and J are TRBV20-1 and TRBJ1-1; 7 nucleotides line up with TRBD1. Germline CDR1 reads DFQATT; CDR2 reads SNEGSKA (reference sequence). The V and J ends lost 0 bases and 9 bases, in that order; junction bases with no gene match: 10. The CDR3 consists of 14 residues.

Only a few counts were recorded for this clonotype. The V and J genes are TRBV20-1 and TRBJ2-3; tentative D call: TRBD2 (7 bases). The CDR3 is 16 amino acids. Trimming cost V 4 bases and J 4 bases, with 21 bases left between them. Germline CDR1 reads DFQATT; CDR2 reads SNEGSKA (reference sequence). The CDR3 bases are TGCAGTGCTATCAGCATGGGTCGGGGGGCGGCAGATACGCAGTATTTT. As protein: CSAISMGRGAADTQYF.

The rearrangement links TRBV12-5 to TRBJ2-3; D remains ambiguous. CDR1 is LGHNT, CDR2 FRNRAP, per germline. The CDR3 runs to 12 residues. Trimming took off 4 bases at V and 6 bases at J, with 8 bases between the two ends. The CDR3 region has the DNA TGTGCTAGTGGTTACTCTCGGGATACGCAGTATTTT. Its translation: CASGYSRDTQYF.

This clonotype has more than one count but fewer than ten. V is TRBV3-1 and J is TRBJ2-7; D is undetermined. This CDR3 comprises 13 residues. CDR1 and CDR2 from the germline V gene are LGHDT and YNNKEL (reference sequence). V was pared by 3 bases and J by 7 bases, with 13 bases between. The CDR3 region has the DNA TGTGCCAGCAGCCACCTGAATTCGAGGGAGCAGTACTTC. Its protein is CASSHLNSREQYF.

This clonotype qualifies as medium-sized. J is TRBJ2-7 and V is TRBV20-1, with TRBD2 identical over 7 bases. The CDR3 runs 14 residues. After removal of 0 bases from V and 13 bases from J, the junction contained 15 bases not matched to a gene. Germline assignment: CDR1 DFQATT and CDR2 SNEGSKA (reference sequence). The CDR3: CSARDLGGEGSTYF. The CDR3 bases are TGCAGTGCTAGAGATCTAGGAGGGGAGGGATCTACCTACTTC.

This clonotype was recorded at least ten times. This chain joins TRBV7-8 and TRBJ2-1, with 9 bases that match TRBD2. Germline CDR1 reads SGHVS; CDR2 reads FQNEAQ. V lost 3 bases, J lost 7 bases, and 7 bases stayed unmatched. The CDR3 sequence is 15 residues long. The CDR3 here is CASSFYSGGGNEQFF. The CDR3 DNA reads as TGTGCCAGCAGCTTTTATAGCGGGGGAGGAAATGAGCAGTTCTTC.